This T cell receptor beta chain was captured in a study of Tregs in tolerant kidney transplant recipients. Points from the study as a whole: Some patients' samples used different primers over time, so nucleotide sequences weren't comparable. Validation in larger populations is needed because few patients were studied. In tolerant patients, donor-specific Tregs outgrew total Tregs, suggesting antigen-driven expansion.

Points on this clone: Its antigen is still unknown.

The nonmyeloablative bone marrow transplants came from related graft donors, with transient mixed chimerism. Unstimulated regulatory T cells (CD4+CD25+CD127-), CD4+CD25- non-regulatory cells, CD4 and CD8 cells were FACS-sorted from thawed PBMCs. CDR3 length equals 15 residues. CDR1 MGHDK and CDR2 SYGVNS come from the germline V gene. Trimming took off 1 base at V and 3 bases at J, with 9 bases between the two ends. Measured with immunoSEQ multiplex PCR; TCRdb has only the in-frame clones, and not every one. The sample lists 65,000 or so clones, over 75% occurring once. The receptor was derived from a human patient who received a combined kidney and bone marrow transplant. Some T cells may be transferred from the graft donor. This chain links TRBV25-1 with TRBJ2-2; possible D gene TRBD1, 5 bases. The sequencing here drew on CD4+ T cells from blood (PBMCs), taken 6 months after the transplant. The DNA for the CDR3 is TGTGCCAGCAGTGAATTTAGGGGCTACACCGGGGAGCTGTTTTTT. Translated: CASSEFRGYTGELFF.